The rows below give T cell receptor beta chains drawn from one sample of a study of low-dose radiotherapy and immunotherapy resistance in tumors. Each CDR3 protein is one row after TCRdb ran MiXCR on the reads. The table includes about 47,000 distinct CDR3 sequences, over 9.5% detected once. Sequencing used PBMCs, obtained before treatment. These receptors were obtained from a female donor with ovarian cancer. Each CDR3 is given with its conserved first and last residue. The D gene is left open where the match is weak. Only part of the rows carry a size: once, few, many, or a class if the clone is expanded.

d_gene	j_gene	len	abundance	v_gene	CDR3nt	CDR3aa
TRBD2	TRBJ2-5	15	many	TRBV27	TGTGCCAGCACATTCAGCGGGGGGGCGGGGGAGACCCAGTACTTC	CASTFSGGAGETQYF
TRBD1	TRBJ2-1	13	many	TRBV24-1	TGTGCCACCAGTGATGGACAGGTCGTGGGGCAGTTCTTC	CATSDGQVVGQFF
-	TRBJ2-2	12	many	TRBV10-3	TGTGCCATCAGTGGAGGGGCCGGGGAGCTGTTTTTT	CAISGGAGELFF
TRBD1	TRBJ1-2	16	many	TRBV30	TGTGCCTGGAGGAGCCAGGGGGGGGGAGTTGGCTATGGCTACACCTTC	CAWRSQGGGVGYGYTF
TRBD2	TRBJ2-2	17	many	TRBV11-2	TGTGCCAGCAGCTTAGATCGAGCGGGGGCCAACACCGGGGAGCTGTTTTTT	CASSLDRAGANTGELFF
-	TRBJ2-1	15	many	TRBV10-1	TGCGCCAGCAGCCCTTTGGTGGGGACGGACAATGAGCAGTTCTTC	CASSPLVGTDNEQFF
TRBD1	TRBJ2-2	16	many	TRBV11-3	TGTGCCAGCAGCTCCGGACAGGGGACTAACACCGGGGAGCTGTTTTTT	CASSSGQGTNTGELFF
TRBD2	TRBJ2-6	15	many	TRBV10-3	TGTGCCATCAGTGCCGGGGGGGCTGGGGCCAACGTCCTGACTTTC	CAISAGGAGANVLTF
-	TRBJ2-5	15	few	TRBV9	TGTGCCAGCAGCACGTCGGGCGGCCTGGGGGAGACCCAGTACTTC	CASSTSGGLGETQYF
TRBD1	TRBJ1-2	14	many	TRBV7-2	TGTGCCAGCAGCTTCCGGGACAGGGCCGGAGGCTACACCTTC	CASSFRDRAGGYTF
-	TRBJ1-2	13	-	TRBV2	TGTGCCAGCAGTTACGGCAGCAACTTTGGCTACACCTTC	CASSYGSNFGYTF
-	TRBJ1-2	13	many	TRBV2	TGTGCCAGCAGAGCGACAGTAATCTATGGCTACACCTTC	CASRATVIYGYTF
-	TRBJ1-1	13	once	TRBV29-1	TGCAGCGTTGAACAGGGAGGTGGCCCTGAAGCTTTCTTT	CSVEQGGGPEAFF
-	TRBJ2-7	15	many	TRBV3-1	TGTGCCAGCAGCCAAGACGCCAGCACCACCTACGAGCAGTACTTC	CASSQDASTTYEQYF
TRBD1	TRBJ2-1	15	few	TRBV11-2	TGTGCCAGCAGCTTCGGACAGGGGCTCTACAATGAGCAGTTCTTC	CASSFGQGLYNEQFF
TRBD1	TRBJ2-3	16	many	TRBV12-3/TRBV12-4	TGTGCCAGCATCGCCCTACCGGACAGGGGCGCAGATACGCAGTATTTT	CASIALPDRGADTQYF
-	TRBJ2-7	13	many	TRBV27	TGTGCCAGCAGTTACGCGGAGAGCTACGAGCAGTACTTC	CASSYAESYEQYF
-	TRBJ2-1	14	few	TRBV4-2	TGTGCCAGCAGCCAAGATCGGGCTTCCGGGGAGCAGTTCTTC	CASSQDRASGEQFF